This TCR beta chain was found in a study of blood T cells in healthy people across ages. Together with a sample-barcoded 5' primer, a J-beta primer mix was included in a second PCR lasting about 6 to 11 cycles. Every molecule of cDNA carried a tag from a template-switch adaptor with 12 random nucleotides. TCRdb called the 5' RACE reads again in MiXCR, with one record for every CDR3 protein. The sample includes some 1.8 million distinct CDR3 sequences, approximately 39% of them seen just once. Germline assignment: CDR1 MDHEN and CDR2 SYDVKM. The CDR3 sequence is 14 residues long. V was pared by 5 bases and J by 0 bases, with 7 bases between.

The sequenced material came from blood. The genes are TRBV28 and TRBJ1-4; D uncertain. The clonotype originates from a human donor in good health. CDR3 DNA sequence: TGTGCCAGCAGTGCCTATACAACTAATGAAAAACTGTTTTTT. This translates into CASSAYTTNEKLFF.